These 12 T cell receptor beta chains were sequenced from one sample in a study of CD8+ T cells in alopecia areata. Treatment: oral pan-JAK inhibitor, 5-10 mg twice daily. RNA, once extracted, was reverse transcribed into cDNA for use as the sequencing template. Libraries were prepared by immunoSEQ multiplex PCR; TCRdb keeps only in-frame clonotypes and omits some of them. The sample records roughly 120,000 clones, about 60% being singletons. The source material was CD8+ T cells sorted from blood, sampled at week 24, from a patient treated with tofacitinib. The receptors come from a human donor with alopecia areata.

Only a few counts were recorded for this clone. In DNA form, the CDR3 reads TGCAGTGCGGACCCCTATGGCTACACCTTC. Translation: CSADPYGYTF. The chain uses TRBV20-1 and TRBJ1-2; D remains unclear. CDR1 and CDR2 (germline): DFQATT, SNEGSKA (reference sequence). The CDR3 runs to 10 residues. V dropped 6 bases and J dropped 4 bases, with 6 bases sitting between them.

This clone was seen once. The chain combines TRBV13 with TRBJ2-7; TRBD2 is a possible D gene (5 bases). Germline V gene sequence: CDR1 PRHDT, CDR2 FYEKMQ (reference sequence). Trimming shortened V by 5 bases and J by 1 base, and 18 bases separated the two germline ends. The CDR3 totals 16 residues. The CDR3 is CASSTTPGMESYEQYF. The CDR3 bases are TGTGCCAGCAGCACCACCCCGGGGATGGAGTCCTACGAGCAGTACTTC.

About this clone itself: The same CDR3 is also encoded by other DNA sequences in this sample. This rearrangement joins TRBV7-3 to TRBJ2-7; 11 bases align to TRBD1. Germline assignment: CDR1 SGHTA and CDR2 FQGTGA. The CDR3 is 15 residues long. Trimming cost V 5 bases and J 0 bases; bases outside gene matches: 3. The CDR3 region is CASSPGTGGSYEQYF. The DNA of the CDR3 is TGTGCCAGCAGCCCCGGGACAGGGGGCTCCTACGAGCAGTACTTC. Using reference TRBV7-3 and TRBJ2-7 for the parts outside the CDR3, the full variable domain is GAGVSQTPSNKVTEKGKYVELRCDPISGHTALYWYRQSLGQGPEFLIYFQGTGAADDSGLPNDRFFAVRPEGSVSTLKIQRTERGDSAVYLCASSPGTGGSYEQYFGPGTRLTVT.

This chain connects TRBV4-1 to TRBJ1-6; TRBD1 is a possible D gene (6 bases). Germline lookup yields CDR1 MGHRA and CDR2 YSYEKL. The V end was cut by 0 bases, the J end by 10 bases, with 7 bases between. CDR3 length: 13 amino acids. The chain's CDR3 is CASSQDGGSPLHF. The CDR3 DNA reads as TGCGCCAGCAGCCAAGATGGGGGCTCACCCCTCCACTTT.

This chain links TRBV5-1 with TRBJ2-7, with D unresolved. Looked up from germline, CDR1 is SGHRS and CDR2 is YFSETQ. The CDR3 runs to 14 residues. Deletions cut 4 bases from V and 2 bases from J, with 13 bases between. The CDR3 nucleotides are TGCGCCAGCAGCGAGGACCTCGGAGCCTACGAGCAGTACTTC. This gives the protein CASSEDLGAYEQYF. Looking up the rest from reference TRBV5-1 and TRBJ2-7 gives the full variable domain: KAGVTQTPRYLIKTRGQQVTLSCSPISGHRSVSWYQQTPGQGLQFLFEYFSETQRNKGNFPGRFSGRQFSNSRSEMNVSTLELGDSALYLCASSEDLGAYEQYFGPGTRLTVT.

This chain joins TRBV7-9 and TRBJ2-5, with TRBD1 identical over 8 bases. The V gene's germline CDR1 is SEHNR and CDR2 FQNEAQ (reference sequence). The CDR3 totals 15 residues. V lost 5 bases to trimming and J lost 5 bases; unmatched junction nucleotides: 10. The CDR3 bases are TGTGCCAGCAGCGAGGACAGGGACGTAATCGAGACCCAGTACTTC. As protein: CASSEDRDVIETQYF.

The V gene is TRBV9, the J gene TRBJ2-2; 8 positions match TRBD1. The CDR3 covers 15 residues. Germline-derived CDR1 and CDR2 are SGDLS and YYNGEE. Unmatched junction bases numbered 9, after V lost 4 bases and J lost 7 bases. The CDR3 DNA reads TGTGCCAGCAGCTCAGGACAGGGCATATTCGGGGAGCTGTTTTTT. This translates into CASSSGQGIFGELFF.

This chain connects TRBV6-1 to TRBJ1-1; a possible D gene is TRBD1 (5 bases). The CDR3 has 13 residues. Per germline, CDR1 MNHNS and CDR2 SASEGT. The V and J ends lost 0 bases and 3 bases respectively, with 5 bases between them. CDR3 DNA: TGTGCCAGCAGTGAAGCGGGACACACTGAAGCTTTCTTT. Protein product: CASSEAGHTEAFF.

The CDR3 DNA follows: TGTGCCACCAGCTTCGACAGGGGGGGATACGAGCAGTACTTC. Residues: CATSFDRGGYEQYF. This chain connects TRBV15 to TRBJ2-7, with 9 bases that match TRBD1. The CDR3 has 14 residues. J lost 4 bases, V lost 5 bases, and 6 bases had no gene match. Germline V gene sequence: CDR1 LNHNV, CDR2 YYDKDF (reference sequence).

The genes are TRBV27 and TRBJ2-7; the match to TRBD1 covers 8 bases. The ends lost 6 bases at V and 3 bases at J; junction bases unmatched: 10. The V gene's germline CDR1 is MNHEY and CDR2 SMNVEV (reference sequence). There are 15 residues in the CDR3. Here the CDR3 reads CASSRPGTGIYEQYF. For the CDR3, the DNA is TGTGCCAGCAGCCGACCCGGGACAGGAATCTACGAGCAGTACTTC.

The rearrangement joins TRBV29-1 to TRBJ2-1; D may correspond to TRBD1 or TRBD2 (6 bases each). CDR1 is SQVTM, CDR2 ANQGSEA, per germline. V dropped 6 bases and J dropped 8 bases, with 14 bases sitting between them. This CDR3 spans 12 amino acids. CDR3 in DNA: TGCAGCGTCCAGACTAGGGGGGATGAGCAGTTCTTC. Encoded protein: CSVQTRGDEQFF.

The V and J genes are TRBV29-1 and TRBJ2-7; 7 positions agree with TRBD1. This CDR3 comprises 12 residues. V lost 8 bases, J lost 1 base, and 5 bases stayed unmatched. In germline, CDR1 is SQVTM, CDR2 ANQGSEA. CDR3 sequence (DNA): TGCAGCTCAACGACAGGGTCCTACGAGCAGTACTTC. Translation gives CSSTTGSYEQYF.